Detailed here is one TCR beta chain. Its antigen remains unidentified. Alopecia areata patients had lesional scalp punch biopsies and peripheral blood taken from them. The entry originates in a study of CD8+ T cells in alopecia areata. Reverse transcribed after extraction, RNA yielded cDNA as the sequencing template. The data were produced by immunoSEQ multiplex PCR, yet TCRdb's version contains in-frame clones alone and is incomplete. In the table there are 130,000 or so clones, about 50% of which are singletons. Germline V lookup: CDR1 MRHNA, CDR2 SNTAGT. CDR3 length: 14 amino acids. With V trimmed by 3 bases and J by 3 bases, 1 base remained unmatched. Study-wide results and limits: Lesional scalp, notably in alopecia totalis/universalis, had clonality above that of normal scalp. Shared TCR sequences were less clear between patients than in mice, possibly partly from HLA diversity.

The V and J genes are TRBV6-4 and TRBJ2-2; 7 bases align to TRBD1. Sequencing was performed on NKG2D-low CD8+ T cells sorted from blood. The sequence was obtained from a human donor with alopecia areata. CDR3 sequence reads: CASSEGTDTGELFF. CDR3 nucleotides: TGTGCCAGCAGTGAAGGGACAGACACCGGGGAGCTGTTTTTT.